Shown below are 27 T cell receptor beta chains from a single sample sequenced in a study of blood T cell repertoires in COVID-19. Assay: immunoSEQ multiplex PCR; the TCRdb copy retains only in-frame clones and omits some. The data show a few hundred thousand clones, with approximately 89% seen just once and roughly 10% held by the top ten. The sample comprised peripheral blood. The origin of the receptors is a woman aged 70-85 years with COVID-19, enrolled during active disease.

This sequence joins TRBV28 and TRBJ1-5; 12 positions agree with TRBD1. After removal of 6 bases from V and 6 bases from J, the junction contained 9 bases not matched to a gene. CDR3 length equals 16 residues. Germline lookup yields CDR1 MDHEN and CDR2 SYDVKM. The CDR3 bases are TGTGCCAGCAGCCAGACCGGGACAGGGGGCGGTCAGCCCCAGCATTTT. Its protein is CASSQTGTGGGQPQHF.

The rearrangement joins TRBV6-5 to TRBJ2-7; 10 bases line up with TRBD1. V gave up 10 bases and J gave up 6 bases; unmatched junction bases: 9. The CDR3 covers 13 residues. The germline V gene has CDR1 MNHEY and CDR2 SVGAGI. DNA of the CDR3: TGTGCCATCTCTCGGGGACAGGGGAGCGAGCAGTACTTC. Translating it yields CAISRGQGSEQYF.

This clone was counted between two and nine times. The chain joins TRBV28 to TRBJ1-2; D uncertain. The V gene's germline CDR1 is MDHEN and CDR2 SYDVKM. The V end lost 8 bases, the J end lost 0 bases, and 13 bases lay between the germline ends. The CDR3 is made up of 14 amino acids. The CDR3 loop reads CASREAATNYGYTF. The CDR3 DNA reads TGTGCCAGCCGGGAGGCAGCCACTAACTATGGCTACACCTTC.

CDR3 in amino acids: CASRLGGSGRTSEQYF. The CDR3 nucleotides are TGTGCAAGTCGCTTAGGTGGTAGCGGGAGGACGAGTGAGCAGTACTTC. The chain carries TRBV12-2 and TRBJ2-7; the table names TRBD2, a call not compared with the DNA. TRBV12-2 is termed a pseudogene. This CDR3 is 16 amino acids long.

The gene calls are TRBV7-2 and TRBJ2-6; D not resolved. V gave up 1 base and J gave up 4 bases, with 8 bases separating them. Per the germline V gene, CDR1 is SGHTA and CDR2 is FQGNSA. This CDR3 spans 15 amino acids. The CDR3 loop reads CASSLGALGANVLTF. The CDR3 bases are TGTGCCAGCAGCTTAGGGGCTCTCGGGGCCAACGTCCTGACTTTC.

The chain recombines TRBV7-2 with TRBJ1-1; TRBD1 aligns across 7 bases. The V gene end was trimmed by 5 bases and the J gene end by 13 bases; junction bases not matched to a gene: 10. This CDR3 is 12 amino acids long. Germline V gene data show CDR1 as SGHTA and CDR2 as FQGNSA. In DNA, the CDR3 is TGTGCCAGCAGCCCCCGGGGACAGAGCCTTTTCTTT. Its translation is CASSPRGQSLFF.

The rearrangement joins TRBV5-1 to TRBJ2-5; TRBD1 aligns across 8 bases. This CDR3 region has 15 residues. CDR1 SGHRS and CDR2 YFSETQ come from the germline V gene. V lost 4 bases to trimming and J lost 4 bases; unmatched junction nucleotides: 9. This CDR3 reads CASSPSGGAGETQYF. Written as DNA, the CDR3 is TGCGCCAGCAGCCCCTCAGGGGGCGCAGGAGAGACCCAGTACTTC.

This clone was detected only once. The rearrangement links TRBV7-9 to TRBJ1-5; D is unclear. Germline-derived CDR1 and CDR2 are SEHNR and FQNEAQ (reference sequence). This CDR3 contains 13 residues. V lost 8 bases, J lost 7 bases, and 15 bases lay in between. CDR3 sequence: CASCPNAGQPQHF. The CDR3 DNA follows: TGTGCCAGCTGCCCCAACGCGGGCCAGCCCCAGCATTTT.

This chain joins TRBV9 and TRBJ2-3, with 9 bases aligning to TRBD2. The CDR3 has 17 amino acids. Germline V CDR1 and CDR2: SGDLS, YYNGEE. Losses at the gene ends were 0 bases for V and 0 bases for J; bases not matched to a gene: 5. This CDR3 is CASSVAPLAGSTDTQYF. The CDR3 region has the DNA TGTGCCAGCAGCGTAGCACCCCTAGCGGGGAGCACAGATACGCAGTATTTT.

The CDR3 DNA reads as TGTGCCAGCAGTCTTATCGGGGAGCTGTTTTTT. Protein sequence: CASSLIGELFF. V gene TRBV25-1 combines with J gene TRBJ2-2, with D hard to call. V gave up 5 bases and J gave up 7 bases, with 5 bases separating them. The CDR3 has 11 amino acids. CDR1 and CDR2 (germline): MGHDK, SYGVNS.

The V call is TRBV7-2, the J call TRBJ1-2; tentative D call: TRBD1 (5 bases). The germline CDR1 and CDR2 sequences are SGHTA and FQGNSA. The CDR3 covers 15 residues. V was clipped by 3 bases and J by 11 bases, with 22 bases between them. Here the CDR3 reads CASSLDPDNLERYTF. The CDR3 coding sequence is TGTGCCAGCAGCTTGGACCCGGACAATCTTGAGAGGTACACCTTC.

The V gene is TRBV4-3, the J gene TRBJ2-7; a possible D gene is TRBD2 (5 bases). Germline-derived CDR1 and CDR2 are LGHNA and YSLEER. The CDR3 covers 13 residues. Trimming took 1 base from V and 3 from J, leaving 7 bases between them. This CDR3 is CASSQGTRYEQYF. CDR3 DNA: TGCGCCAGCAGCCAAGGGACTCGCTACGAGCAGTACTTC.

The V and J genes are TRBV5-6 and TRBJ1-2; D is possibly TRBD1 (5 bases). Germline loops: CDR1 SGHDT, CDR2 YYEEEE. V was pared by 4 bases and J by 0 bases, with 13 bases between. The CDR3 covers 15 residues. The CDR3 DNA follows: TGTGCCAGCAGCCACAGGACGGCTGCTAACTATGGCTACACCTTC. Translation: CASSHRTAANYGYTF.

This clone was seen a few times. The chain has TRBV6-5 and TRBJ2-7, with D possibly being TRBD2 (6 bases). The germline V and J ends were trimmed by 5 bases and 6 bases, with 17 bases remaining between them. The CDR3 extends over 14 amino acids. Germline CDR1 MNHEY, CDR2 SVGAGI. The CDR3 DNA follows: TGTGCCAGCAGTACCGGCCGGGAGAGTTCCGAGCAGTACTTC. Residues: CASSTGRESSEQYF.

This chain uses TRBV6-4 with TRBJ2-3; TRBD2 is a possible D gene (5 bases). This CDR3 has 14 residues. Germline CDR1 reads MRHNA; CDR2 reads SNTAGT. Trimming cost V 6 bases and J 0 bases, with 10 bases left between them. The CDR3 coding sequence is TGTGCCAGCAGCTTGACTATAAGCACAGATACGCAGTATTTT. It encodes CASSLTISTDTQYF.

This clone has only a few counts. The genes are TRBV6-5 and TRBJ1-1, with D possibly TRBD1 on 6 matching bases. CDR1 is MNHEY, CDR2 SVGAGI, per germline. V gave up 6 bases and J gave up 5 bases, with 19 bases separating them. This CDR3 comprises 15 residues. CDR3 bases: TGTGCCAGCAGGCCGGGGGGCAGGGCGGGGACTGAAGCTTTCTTT. It encodes CASRPGGRAGTEAFF.

The chain uses TRBV6-5 and TRBJ1-2; 8 nucleotides agree with TRBD1. This CDR3 comprises 15 residues. From germline, CDR1 is MNHEY and CDR2 SVGAGI. The V and J ends lost 2 bases and 2 bases, in that order; junction bases with no gene match: 4. CDR3 nucleotides: TGTGCCAGCAGTTACACGACAGGGGCCAACTATGGCTACACCTTC. Amino acids: CASSYTTGANYGYTF.

The gene calls are TRBV5-6 and TRBJ1-2; D is possibly TRBD1 (5 bases). This CDR3 spans 14 amino acids. Germline V gene sequence: CDR1 SGHDT, CDR2 YYEEEE. Deletions cut 0 bases from V and 8 bases from J, with 14 bases between. CDR3 sequence: CASSLVAGIGGYTF. In nucleotides, the CDR3 is TGTGCCAGCAGCTTGGTCGCAGGGATTGGGGGCTACACCTTC.

The CDR3 is CASSLDRRGTQYF. CDR3 in DNA: TGTGCCAGCAGCTTAGACAGGCGGGGGACCCAGTACTTC. J is TRBJ2-5 and V is TRBV7-6; TRBD2 is a possible D gene (6 bases). This CDR3 contains 13 residues. Germline lookup yields CDR1 SGHVS and CDR2 FNYEAQ. The germline V and J ends were trimmed by 1 base and 7 bases, with 10 bases remaining between them.

The chain couples TRBV7-8 to TRBJ2-2; the D gene is possibly TRBD2 (7 bases). CDR1 SGHVS and CDR2 FQNEAQ come from the germline V gene. Trimming removed 2 bases at V and 3 bases at J, with 22 bases between. The CDR3 loop spans 19 amino acids. The CDR3 DNA reads TGTGCCAGCAGCTTACACGGACAGATGGGGGGGCTGGACACCGGGGAGCTGTTTTTT. It specifies CASSLHGQMGGLDTGELFF. The whole variable domain, filled in from reference TRBV7-8 and TRBJ2-2, reads GAGVSQSPRYKVAKRGQDVALRCDPISGHVSLFWYQQALGQGPEFLTYFQNEAQLDKSGLPSDRFFAERPEGSVSTLKIQRTQQEDSAVYLCASSLHGQMGGLDTGELFFGEGSRLTVL.

This clone was counted between two and nine times. The chain combines TRBV7-9 with TRBJ1-3; 7 bases fit TRBD1. The CDR3 is 16 amino acids. Trimming at V came to 4 bases and at J to 6 bases, leaving 12 bases not matched to a gene. Germline assignment: CDR1 SEHNR and CDR2 FQNEAQ (reference sequence). The CDR3 DNA follows: TGTGCCAGCAGCTCCCCGGGACAGAAAATTGCAAACACCATATATTTT. Translation: CASSSPGQKIANTIYF. The whole variable domain, remainder taken from reference TRBV7-9 and TRBJ1-3, is DTGVSQNPRHKITKRGQNVTFRCDPISEHNRLYWYRQTLGQGPEFLTYFQNEAQLEKSRLLSDRFSAERPKGSFSTLEIQRTEQGDSAMYLCASSSPGQKIANTIYFGEGSWLTVV.

A single count supports this clone. The rearrangement uses TRBV19 and TRBJ2-5; 8 positions match TRBD2. Germline loops: CDR1 LNHDA, CDR2 SQIVND (reference sequence). This CDR3 spans 16 amino acids. Trimming removed 4 bases from V and 0 bases from J; junction bases left unmatched: 7. For the CDR3, the DNA is TGTGCCAGTAGTAAGGGGCCGGGGGGGAACCAAGAGACCCAGTACTTC. This sequence encodes CASSKGPGGNQETQYF.

V is TRBV19 and J is TRBJ2-3, with 9 nucleotides matching TRBD2. J was trimmed by 4 bases and V by 7 bases; bases with no gene match: 12. The CDR3 covers 16 residues. The V gene's germline CDR1 is LNHDA and CDR2 SQIVND (reference sequence). The CDR3 nucleotides read TGTGCCAGTAAGATGGACAGTAGCGGGAGCGCAGATACGCAGTATTTT. Translated, it gives CASKMDSSGSADTQYF.

The rearrangement links TRBV19 to TRBJ2-6, with 7 bases fitting TRBD1. CDR1 is LNHDA, CDR2 SQIVND, per germline (reference sequence). The CDR3 contains 18 residues. With V trimmed by 5 bases and J by 2 bases, 12 bases remained unmatched. CDR3 sequence (DNA): TGTGCCAGTAGTCTCATCCGGGACAGACTGACTGGGGCCAACGTCCTGACTTTC. Protein product: CASSLIRDRLTGANVLTF.

The gene calls are TRBV18 and TRBJ1-4; no reliable D call. Trimming took off 2 bases at V and 1 base at J, with 14 bases between the two ends. Germline loops: CDR1 KGHSH, CDR2 LQKENI. The CDR3 loop spans 17 amino acids. CDR3 sequence reads: CASSPRLGEGTNEKLFF. In DNA form, the CDR3 reads TGTGCCAGCTCACCAAGGCTGGGCGAGGGAACTAATGAAAAACTGTTTTTT.

The genes are TRBV5-6 and TRBJ2-7; D possibly corresponds to TRBD2 (7 bases). The CDR3 runs to 15 residues. Germline-derived CDR1 and CDR2 are SGHDT and YYEEEE. Deletions cut 2 bases from V and 2 bases from J, with 14 bases between. In nucleotides, the CDR3 is TGTGCCAGCAGCTTCGGGACGGGGGGCCCCTACGAGCAGTACTTC. It encodes CASSFGTGGPYEQYF. Filled out from reference TRBV5-6 and TRBJ2-7, the complete variable domain reads DAGVTQSPTHLIKTRGQQVTLRCSPKSGHDTVSWYQQALGQGPQFIFQYYEEEERQRGNFPDRFSGHQFPNYSSELNVNALLLGDSALYLCASSFGTGGPYEQYFGPGTRLTVT.

The chain joins TRBV18 to TRBJ2-3; 9 bases are a match to TRBD1. The length of the CDR3 is 15 residues. Unmatched junction bases numbered 5, after V lost 3 bases and J lost 4 bases. CDR1 and CDR2 (germline): KGHSH, LQKENI. In DNA, the CDR3 is TGTGCCAGCTCACCTACAGGGGGCTCGGCAGATACGCAGTATTTT. Its protein product is CASSPTGGSADTQYF.